A single T cell receptor (beta chain) is shown here with its context. Its antigen is undetermined. Execution of the assay was at deep level. Profiled with immunoSEQ multiplex PCR; TCRdb holds only in-frame clones, not every one. The table shows approximately 720,000 clones, with 72% occurring only once. The data stem from a study of shared clonotypes between healthy human individuals. This CDR3 spans 13 amino acids. Germline V gene data show CDR1 as SNHLY and CDR2 as FYNNEI. V lost 4 bases and J 6 bases, leaving 10 bases between the germline ends. Findings and caveats of the study: The study generally estimated greater richness for naive than memory subsets.

The genes are TRBV2 and TRBJ1-5; D is ambiguous. This TCR came from a woman in her 30s in good health. The material sequenced was memory CD4+ T cells sorted from blood. Described subset: CD45RA-negative fraction. CDR3 bases: TGTGCCAGCAGTGTTAGGGAAGTTCAGCCCCAGCATTTT. Its translation: CASSVREVQPQHF.